A single sample is the source of the 9 T cell receptor beta chains below, sequenced in a study of shared clonotypes between healthy human individuals. Measured with immunoSEQ multiplex PCR; TCRdb has only the in-frame clones, and not every one. Seen here are about a million clones, 70% to 85% observed once, and the top ten hold 0.89%. The sequencing input was memory CD4+ T cells from PBMCs. Subset meaning: CD45RA-negative fraction. Receptors were obtained from a man aged 18 to 29 in good health. Some clones in this sample may be carry-over from other donors' samples.

The V call is TRBV27, the J call TRBJ2-3, with 11 positions matching TRBD2. Unmatched junction bases numbered 3, after V lost 6 bases and J lost 1 base. Germline V lookup: CDR1 MNHEY, CDR2 SMNVEV (reference sequence). CDR3 length: 15 amino acids. CDR3 sequence (DNA): TGTGCCAGCAGGAGTAGCGGGAGGGGCACAGATACGCAGTATTTT. Translation gives CASRSSGRGTDTQYF.

This clone was found many times. This same CDR3 is encoded by further DNA sequences in the sample. The rearrangement joins TRBV5-1 to TRBJ1-1, with D possibly TRBD1 on 5 matching bases. This CDR3 comprises 14 residues. Trimming shortened V by 3 bases and J by 5 bases, and 14 bases separated the two germline ends. Looked up from germline, CDR1 is SGHRS and CDR2 is YFSETQ. The chain's CDR3 is CASSSQGLGTEAFF. CDR3 coding DNA: TGCGCCAGCAGCTCGCAGGGCCTCGGTACTGAAGCTTTCTTT.

The rearrangement joins TRBV5-4 to TRBJ2-6; a possible D gene is TRBD2 (6 bases). With 4 bases removed from V and 2 bases from J, the gap between germline ends came to 13 bases. The CDR3 length is 16 residues. Germline CDR1 reads SGHNT; CDR2 reads YYREEE (reference sequence). CDR3 amino acids: CASSLGGAAGANVLTF. The CDR3 region has the DNA TGTGCCAGCAGCCTTGGAGGGGCAGCTGGGGCCAACGTCCTGACTTTC.

This chain joins TRBV6-6 and TRBJ2-2; 9 nucleotides match TRBD2. Per the germline V gene, CDR1 is MNHNY and CDR2 is SVGAGI (reference sequence). The ends lost 6 bases at V and 9 bases at J; junction bases unmatched: 8. The CDR3 runs 14 residues. CDR3: CASRPSSGIRELFF. The DNA of the CDR3 is TGTGCCAGCAGACCCTCTAGCGGGATTCGGGAGCTGTTTTTT.

The V and J genes are TRBV7-2 and TRBJ2-3; 11 bases map to TRBD1. CDR3 length: 14 amino acids. V lost 3 bases to trimming and J lost 8 bases; unmatched junction nucleotides: 4. The germline V gene encodes CDR1 SGHTA and CDR2 FQGNSA. This chain's CDR3 is CASSLDRGQGTQYF. In DNA form, the CDR3 reads TGTGCCAGCAGCTTGGACAGGGGGCAGGGTACGCAGTATTTT. The complete variable domain, with remaining parts taken from reference TRBV7-2 and TRBJ2-3, reads GAGVSQSPSNKVTEKGKDVELRCDPISGHTALYWYRQSLGQGLEFLIYFQGNSAPDKSGLPSDRFSAERTGGSVSTLTIQRTQQEDSAVYLCASSLDRGQGTQYFGPGTRLTVL.

The chain is built from TRBV19 and TRBJ1-1; 7 nucleotides match TRBD1. This CDR3 is built from 17 residues. The J segment lost 6 bases and the V segment lost 4 bases, leaving 17 bases of the junction unmatched. Germline loops: CDR1 LNHDA, CDR2 SQIVND (reference sequence). The CDR3 nucleotides read TGTGCCAGTAGTACTTTGTCAGGGGGGTTACAAGGCGCTGAAGCTTTCTTT. Amino acids: CASSTLSGGLQGAEAFF.

The chain is built from TRBV5-1 and TRBJ2-1; TRBD1 matches 9 bases. Germline CDR1 reads SGHRS; CDR2 reads YFSETQ. This CDR3 contains 14 residues. The V gene end was trimmed by 2 bases and the J gene end by 11 bases; junction bases not matched to a gene: 8. CDR3 DNA: TGCGCCAGCAGCTTCCTACCACAGGGGGCTCAGCAGTTCTTC. As protein: CASSFLPQGAQQFF.

The gene calls are TRBV28 and TRBJ2-5; TRBD1 might be the D (5 bases). The CDR3 covers 12 residues. CDR1 MDHEN and CDR2 SYDVKM come from the germline V gene. V lost 4 bases and J lost 5, with 8 bases in between. CDR3 in amino acids: CASSWGSETQYF. The DNA of the CDR3 is TGTGCCAGCAGTTGGGGCTCGGAGACCCAGTACTTC.

This chain uses TRBV28 with TRBJ1-3; 8 bases map to TRBD1. This CDR3 is built from 18 residues. The germline CDR1 and CDR2 sequences are MDHEN and SYDVKM. V lost 3 bases to trimming and J lost 0 bases; unmatched junction nucleotides: 10. The CDR3 region is CASSFSLGQATSGNTIYF. The CDR3 DNA is TGTGCCAGCAGTTTTTCGTTGGGACAGGCAACCTCTGGAAACACCATATATTTT.